Following are 31 T cell receptor beta chains from one sample sequenced in a study of OX40 agonist ivuxolimab in advanced cancers. Produced via immunoSEQ multiplex PCR; TCRdb's table is partial and in-frame only. The sample lists about 20,000 clones, 80% to 90% occurring once. Sequenced here: CD4+ or CD8+ T cells sorted from blood, sampled in a trial of the OX40 agonist ivuxolimab. The receptors here all came from an adult with an advanced solid tumor such as melanoma, head and neck, liver or kidney cancer.

The chain has TRBV19 and TRBJ1-2, with TRBD1 matching 7 bases. V lost 0 bases to trimming and J lost 8 bases; unmatched junction nucleotides: 12. The CDR3 is made up of 16 amino acids. The germline gives CDR1 LNHDA, CDR2 SQIVND (reference sequence). The CDR3 nucleotides read TGTGCCAGTAGTATAGACCTAACAGGGGCTACAAGCGGCTACACCTTC. Encoded protein: CASSIDLTGATSGYTF.

CDR3 in amino acids: CASSLTGPNEKLFF. CDR3 DNA sequence: TGCGCCAGCAGCTTGACGGGTCCAAATGAAAAACTGTTTTTT. This sequence joins TRBV5-1 and TRBJ1-4; no reliable D call. The CDR3 extends over 14 amino acids. Germline lookup yields CDR1 SGHRS and CDR2 YFSETQ. Trimming cost V 1 base and J 5 bases, with 9 bases left between them.

V gene TRBV27 combines with J gene TRBJ1-1, with D tentatively TRBD1 (6 bases). This CDR3 region has 13 residues. CDR1 and CDR2 (germline): MNHEY, SMNVEV (reference sequence). V was pared by 8 bases and J by 5 bases, with 15 bases between. CDR3 nucleotide sequence: TGTGCCAGCTACAGGGATTCTAGAACTGAAGCTTTCTTT. Protein sequence: CASYRDSRTEAFF.

This chain joins TRBV14 and TRBJ2-1; D ambiguous. V gave up 0 bases and J gave up 4 bases, with 7 bases separating them. Germline V gene data show CDR1 as SGHDN and CDR2 as FVKESK. The CDR3 consists of 14 residues. This chain's CDR3 is CASSQDVIYNEQFF. The CDR3 bases are TGTGCCAGCAGCCAAGATGTAATTTACAATGAGCAGTTCTTC.

The chain recombines TRBV28 with TRBJ2-7; D gene ambiguous. The CDR3 covers 15 residues. Germline CDR1 is MDHEN and CDR2 is SYDVKM. V was shortened by 4 bases and J by 2 bases, with 15 bases between the two germline ends. The CDR3 DNA follows: TGTGCCAGCAGTTCCGCCCCGGATCTCCCCTACGAGCAGTACTTC. It yields the protein CASSSAPDLPYEQYF. Looking up the rest from reference TRBV28 and TRBJ2-7 gives the full variable domain: DVKVTQSSRYLVKRTGEKVFLECVQDMDHENMFWYRQDPGLGLRLIYFSYDVKMKEKGDIPEGYSVSREKKERFSLILESASTNQTSMYLCASSSAPDLPYEQYFGPGTRLTVT.

The J gene is TRBJ2-7, the V gene TRBV7-6; possibly TRBD1 for D (6 bases). Trimming took 5 bases from V and 0 from J, leaving 11 bases between them. The germline CDR1 and CDR2 sequences are SGHVS and FNYEAQ. The CDR3 runs 14 residues. The CDR3, as DNA: TGTGCCAGCAGCCTCGGACAGAACTCCTACGAGCAGTACTTC. Translating gives CASSLGQNSYEQYF.

The CDR3 DNA sequence: TGTGCCAGCAGTCGGCCCGGGCGCGGCTACACCTTC. This encodes CASSRPGRGYTF. The chain uses TRBV2 and TRBJ1-2; no firm D call. The V and J ends lost 5 bases and 8 bases respectively, with 12 bases between them. CDR1 is SNHLY, CDR2 FYNNEI, per germline. The CDR3 length is 12 residues.

The rearrangement links TRBV14 to TRBJ1-1; D not resolved. Trimming stripped 0 bases from V and 8 bases from J, with 13 bases between. CDR1 is SGHDN and CDR2 is FVKESK in the germline V gene. This CDR3 has 14 amino acids. CDR3 amino acids: CASSQDRGGREAFF. CDR3 sequence (DNA): TGTGCCAGCAGCCAAGATCGGGGTGGAAGGGAAGCTTTCTTT.

In its sample, this clone was seen a few times. CDR3 bases: TGTGCCAGCAGCTTAGTAGTTAGGGGCTTAGTTGAGCAGTTCTTC. Its protein is CASSLVVRGLVEQFF. This chain links TRBV11-2 with TRBJ2-1, with D perhaps matching TRBD1 (5 bases). Trimming cost V 1 base and J 9 bases, with 16 bases left between them. The germline gives CDR1 SGHAT, CDR2 FQNNGV. The CDR3 is 15 residues long. Drawing the rest from reference TRBV11-2 and TRBJ2-1, the complete variable domain is EAGVAQSPRYKIIEKRQSVAFWCNPISGHATLYWYQQILGQGPKLLIQFQNNGVVDDSQLPKDRFSAERLKGVDSTLKIQPAKLEDSAVYLCASSLVVRGLVEQFFGPGTRLTVL.

The CDR3 DNA sequence: TGTGCCAGTATCCGGGGTTACAATGAGCAGTTCTTC. Its translation is CASIRGYNEQFF. The V call is TRBV19, the J call TRBJ2-1; D perhaps matches TRBD2 (5 bases). Looked up from germline, CDR1 is LNHDA and CDR2 is SQIVND (reference sequence). Trimming shortened V by 7 bases and J by 4 bases, and 8 bases separated the two germline ends. CDR3 length: 12 residues.

The chain joins TRBV5-8 to TRBJ1-1, with D unresolved. Germline V gene data show CDR1 as SGHTS and CDR2 as YDEGEE. The CDR3 totals 14 residues. V was shortened by 4 bases and J by 1 base, with 11 bases between the two germline ends. For the CDR3, the DNA is TGTGCCAGCAGCCTTACCTCAGAGAACACTGAAGCTTTCTTT. Its protein is CASSLTSENTEAFF. The whole variable domain, filled in from reference TRBV5-8 and TRBJ1-1, reads EAGVTQSPTHLIKTRGQQATLRCSPISGHTSVYWYQQALGLGLQFLLWYDEGEERNRGNFPPRFSGRQFPNYSSELNVNALELEDSALYLCASSLTSENTEAFFGQGTRLTVV.

The chain employs TRBV5-8 and TRBJ2-7; TRBD2 might be the D (6 bases). This CDR3 region has 15 residues. Between the trimmed V and J ends, which lost 0 bases and 0 bases, there was a span of 10 bases. The germline V gene has CDR1 SGHTS and CDR2 YDEGEE. This CDR3 is CASSLAAGISYEQYF. CDR3 in DNA: TGTGCCAGCAGCTTGGCGGCGGGGATCTCCTACGAGCAGTACTTC.

The chain joins TRBV9 to TRBJ2-1; TRBD1 matches at 7 bases. V dropped 0 bases and J dropped 5; count of bases not matched to a gene: 2. Germline V gene sequence: CDR1 SGDLS, CDR2 YYNGEE. The CDR3 sequence is 14 residues long. CDR3 nucleotide sequence: TGTGCCAGCAGCGTAGGAGGGGGCCACAATGAGCAGTTCTTC. Residues: CASSVGGGHNEQFF.

The chain couples TRBV28 to TRBJ1-2, with 8 bases matching TRBD1. V was clipped by 5 bases and J by 4 bases; unmatched bases: 12. The CDR3 sequence is 16 residues long. Germline V CDR1 and CDR2: MDHEN, SYDVKM. The CDR3 sequence is CASSRLPGQVSYGYTF. The CDR3 region has the DNA TGTGCCAGCAGTCGGCTCCCGGGACAGGTATCCTATGGCTACACCTTC.

The V call is TRBV6-5, the J call TRBJ1-2; D unclear. This CDR3 has 14 residues. V gave up 5 bases and J gave up 3 bases, with 13 bases separating them. Germline CDR1 MNHEY, CDR2 SVGAGI. The CDR3 DNA sequence: TGTGCCAGCAGTGTCTTAGGAATGGACTATGGCTACACCTTC. Translating it yields CASSVLGMDYGYTF.

V is TRBV28 and J is TRBJ2-6; 11 bases align to TRBD1. Germline lookup yields CDR1 MDHEN and CDR2 SYDVKM. Trimming cost V 2 bases and J 17 bases; bases outside gene matches: 11. The CDR3 consists of 15 residues. The CDR3 loop is CASSLRTGGPLSLTF. In nucleotides, the CDR3 is TGTGCCAGCAGTTTACGGACAGGGGGCCCCCTCTCCTTGACTTTC.

V usage is TRBV19 and J usage is TRBJ2-7; D unresolved. The V gene's germline CDR1 is LNHDA and CDR2 SQIVND (reference sequence). V lost 5 bases, J lost 3 bases, and 14 bases lay in between. The CDR3 totals 14 residues. The CDR3 here is CASSPFLGYYEQYF. The CDR3 DNA is TGTGCCAGTAGTCCCTTTCTAGGCTACTACGAGCAGTACTTC. Looking up the rest from reference TRBV19 and TRBJ2-7 gives the full variable domain: DGGITQSPKYLFRKEGQNVTLSCEQNLNHDAMYWYRQDPGQGLRLIYYSQIVNDFQKGDIAEGYSVSREKKESFPLTVTSAQKNPTAFYLCASSPFLGYYEQYFGPGTRLTVT.

The chain couples TRBV27 to TRBJ2-3, with 7 bases identical to TRBD1. This CDR3 has 17 amino acids. The ends lost 4 bases at V and 3 bases at J; junction bases unmatched: 13. Looked up from germline, CDR1 is MNHEY and CDR2 is SMNVEV (reference sequence). The CDR3 nucleotides are TGTGCCAGCAGTTCCCCTCTGACAGGGCCCTCAACAGATACGCAGTATTTT. It codes for CASSSPLTGPSTDTQYF.

This chain connects TRBV5-1 to TRBJ1-2; possible D gene TRBD1, 5 bases. The length of the CDR3 is 14 residues. V dropped 2 bases and J dropped 5 bases, with 13 bases sitting between them. In germline, CDR1 is SGHRS, CDR2 YFSETQ. The CDR3 nucleotides read TGCGCCAGCAGCTTTGAGGAGGGGTGGTATGGCTACACCTTC. Translation: CASSFEEGWYGYTF.

The V call is TRBV28, the J call TRBJ2-5; tentatively, D is TRBD1 (5 bases). Trimming removed 6 bases from V and 6 bases from J, with 20 bases in between. Looked up from germline, CDR1 is MDHEN and CDR2 is SYDVKM. The CDR3 runs 15 residues. Here the CDR3 DNA reads TGTGCCAGCAGCCTCCTCGTCGGCAGGGAAAAGACCCAGTACTTC. This codes for CASSLLVGREKTQYF.

This chain connects TRBV28 to TRBJ1-6; 7 nucleotides align to TRBD1. V lost 2 bases, J lost 11 bases, and 9 bases stayed unmatched. Per the germline V gene, CDR1 is MDHEN and CDR2 is SYDVKM. The CDR3 runs 15 residues. The CDR3, as DNA: TGTGCCAGCAGTTTAACCAATCGACAGGGTACACCCCTCCACTTT. This gives the protein CASSLTNRQGTPLHF.

CDR3 in DNA: TGTGCCAGCAGTGACTCGACTGGCCAGGCCCTCTATGGCTACACCTTC. Amino acids: CASSDSTGQALYGYTF. V and J are TRBV6-4 and TRBJ1-2; the D is unclear. The germline V gene encodes CDR1 MRHNA and CDR2 SNTAGT. CDR3 size: 16 residues. With 0 bases removed from V and 4 bases from J, the gap between germline ends came to 15 bases.

This chain connects TRBV2 to TRBJ1-5, with 7 bases that match TRBD1. Germline values: CDR1 SNHLY, CDR2 FYNNEI. V was clipped by 5 bases and J by 2 bases; unmatched bases: 15. The CDR3 is 18 amino acids. CDR3 residues: CASSFRTGLPHGNQPQHF. The CDR3 region has the DNA TGTGCCAGCAGTTTTCGGACAGGCCTGCCCCATGGCAATCAGCCCCAGCATTTT.

The chain recombines TRBV19 with TRBJ2-7; D might be TRBD2 (6 bases). This CDR3 region has 12 residues. CDR1 and CDR2 (germline): LNHDA, SQIVND (reference sequence). Trimming left V 8 bases short and J 5 bases short, with 13 bases between. The chain's CDR3 is CASLGGFHEQYF. The CDR3 nucleotides are TGTGCCAGTCTTGGGGGGTTCCACGAGCAGTACTTC. The variable domain in full, completed from reference TRBV19 and TRBJ2-7, reads DGGITQSPKYLFRKEGQNVTLSCEQNLNHDAMYWYRQDPGQGLRLIYYSQIVNDFQKGDIAEGYSVSREKKESFPLTVTSAQKNPTAFYLCASLGGFHEQYFGPGTRLTVT.

This chain links TRBV27 with TRBJ2-1, with TRBD1 matching 7 bases. The CDR3 has 15 amino acids. J was trimmed by 9 bases and V by 2 bases; bases with no gene match: 10. Germline V lookup: CDR1 MNHEY, CDR2 SMNVEV (reference sequence). CDR3 amino acids: CASSLKHRGFSEQFF. The CDR3 bases are TGTGCCAGCAGTTTAAAGCACAGGGGTTTCAGTGAGCAGTTCTTC.

This chain connects TRBV9 to TRBJ1-1; tentative D call: TRBD1 (6 bases). The ends were cut back, 4 bases at V and 4 bases at J, with 17 bases in the middle. The length of the CDR3 is 15 residues. CDR1 is SGDLS and CDR2 is YYNGEE in the germline V gene. CDR3: CASSLRGQGGTEAFF. As DNA, the CDR3 is TGTGCCAGCAGCCTCCGGGGGCAGGGCGGCACTGAAGCTTTCTTT.

The chain links TRBV7-3 to TRBJ2-5, with D possibly matching TRBD2 (7 bases). Trimming cost V 5 bases and J 4 bases, with 17 bases left between them. The length of the CDR3 is 15 residues. Per germline, CDR1 SGHTA and CDR2 FQGTGA. The CDR3 DNA sequence: TGTGCCAGCAGCCTTAGTGGGGGGGCCCGAGAGACCCAGTACTTC. Its protein product is CASSLSGGARETQYF.

The V gene is TRBV27, the J gene TRBJ2-1; the D gene could be TRBD1 or TRBD2 (5 bases each). The CDR3 is 17 amino acids. Germline-derived CDR1 and CDR2 are MNHEY and SMNVEV (reference sequence). Trimming shortened V by 0 bases and J by 4 bases, and 16 bases separated the two germline ends. For the CDR3, the DNA is TGTGCCAGCAGTTTATCGAGTGGTGGGGGACCTTACAATGAGCAGTTCTTC. Translation gives CASSLSSGGGPYNEQFF.

The chain joins TRBV7-9 to TRBJ1-2, with D tentatively TRBD1 (5 bases). This CDR3 has 14 amino acids. V was shortened by 1 base and J by 8 bases, with 14 bases between the two germline ends. Germline values: CDR1 SEHNR, CDR2 FQNEAQ (reference sequence). Here the CDR3 DNA reads TGTGCCAGCAGCTTAGGGCTCAGGGCAAAGGGCTACACCTTC. Protein sequence: CASSLGLRAKGYTF.

The chain uses TRBV6-1 and TRBJ1-5; D is unresolved. The CDR3 runs 14 residues. CDR1 and CDR2 from the germline V gene are MNHNS and SASEGT. V was cut by 5 bases and J by 4 bases, with 12 bases left in between. This CDR3 is CASSRASGNQPQHF. CDR3 DNA sequence: TGTGCCAGCAGTCGCGCCTCCGGGAATCAGCCCCAGCATTTT.

The chain links TRBV5-4 to TRBJ1-2, with 9 bases lining up with TRBD1. From germline, CDR1 is SGHNT and CDR2 YYREEE (reference sequence). J lost 5 bases, V lost 2 bases, and 7 bases had no gene match. This CDR3 contains 15 residues. The CDR3 bases are TGTGCCAGCAGCTTTCCACAGGGGGCTGGGTATGGCTACACCTTC. It is translated as CASSFPQGAGYGYTF.